This T cell receptor beta chain derives from a study of cytomegalovirus exposure and HLA in healthy donors. Overall study context: In a previous analysis, approximately 110 million unique TCR beta sequences were found from 150 million to 200 million T cells.

Concerning this clone: Its antigen is not known.

The V end was cut by 3 bases, the J end by 2 bases, with 12 bases between. This CDR3 comprises 15 residues. Germline loops: CDR1 SEHNR, CDR2 FQNEAQ (reference sequence). The PCR employed 60 Vbeta primers together with 13 Jbeta primers. Measured with immunoSEQ multiplex PCR; TCRdb has only the in-frame clones, and not every one. The sample includes about 73,000 clones, 75% of them seen just once. Study-level findings and limits: More clonal expansion characterized HLA-associated TCR beta chains than equally common others in a later analysis. Productive rates of about 87% or about 30% were seen for most TCR beta V segments in an earlier analysis.

Sequencing was performed on PBMCs. The TCR originated in a man between 70 and 80 years old in good health and CMV-seronegative. J is TRBJ2-3 and V is TRBV7-9; D may be TRBD2 (5 bases). The CDR3 loop reads CASSFGLGSTDTQYF. In DNA, the CDR3 is TGTGCCAGCAGCTTCGGACTGGGATCCACAGATACGCAGTATTTT.